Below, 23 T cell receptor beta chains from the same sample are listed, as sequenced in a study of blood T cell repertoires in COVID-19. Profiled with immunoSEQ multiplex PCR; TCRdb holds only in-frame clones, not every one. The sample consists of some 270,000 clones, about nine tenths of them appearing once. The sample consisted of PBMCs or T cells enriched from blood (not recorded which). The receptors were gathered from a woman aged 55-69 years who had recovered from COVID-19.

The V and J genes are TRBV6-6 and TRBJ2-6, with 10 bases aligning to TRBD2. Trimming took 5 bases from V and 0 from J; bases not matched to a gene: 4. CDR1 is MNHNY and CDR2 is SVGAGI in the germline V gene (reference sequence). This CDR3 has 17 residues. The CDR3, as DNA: TGTGCCAGCAGTCTACTAGCGGGGTCCTCTGGGGCCAACGTCCTGACTTTC. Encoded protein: CASSLLAGSSGANVLTF.

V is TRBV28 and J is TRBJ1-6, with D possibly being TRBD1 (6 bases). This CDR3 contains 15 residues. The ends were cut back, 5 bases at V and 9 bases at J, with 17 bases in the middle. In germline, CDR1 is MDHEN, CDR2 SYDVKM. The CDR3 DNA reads TGTGCCAGCAGTCCTCAACAGGGAACAGGTTCACCCCTCCACTTT. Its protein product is CASSPQQGTGSPLHF.

DNA for the CDR3: TGTGCCAGCAGCTTGAACAGGGCTAACACTGAAGCTTTCTTT. Residues: CASSLNRANTEAFF. The chain carries TRBV7-8 and TRBJ1-1; possibly TRBD1 for D (6 bases). Trimming stripped 3 bases from V and 2 bases from J, with 10 bases between. Germline values: CDR1 SGHVS, CDR2 FQNEAQ. The CDR3 has 14 residues.

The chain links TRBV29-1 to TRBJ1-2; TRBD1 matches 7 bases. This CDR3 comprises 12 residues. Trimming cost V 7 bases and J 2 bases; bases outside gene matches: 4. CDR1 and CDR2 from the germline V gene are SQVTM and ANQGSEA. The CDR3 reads CSGAQGNYGYTF. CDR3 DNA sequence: TGCAGCGGGGCACAGGGGAACTATGGCTACACCTTC.

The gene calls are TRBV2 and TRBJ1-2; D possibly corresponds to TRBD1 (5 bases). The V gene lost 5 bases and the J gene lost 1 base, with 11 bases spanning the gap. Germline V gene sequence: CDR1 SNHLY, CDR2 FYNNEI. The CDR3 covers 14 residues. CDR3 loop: CASSTLGGNYGYTF. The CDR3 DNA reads TGTGCCAGCAGTACCTTGGGGGGTAACTATGGCTACACCTTC.

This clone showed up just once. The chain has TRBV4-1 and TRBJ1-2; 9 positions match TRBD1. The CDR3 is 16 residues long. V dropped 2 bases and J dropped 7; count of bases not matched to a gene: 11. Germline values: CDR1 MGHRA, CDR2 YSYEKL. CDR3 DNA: TGCGCCAGCAGCCAAAGGGCGACAGGGGGTGAGGTTGGCTACACCTTC. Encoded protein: CASSQRATGGEVGYTF.

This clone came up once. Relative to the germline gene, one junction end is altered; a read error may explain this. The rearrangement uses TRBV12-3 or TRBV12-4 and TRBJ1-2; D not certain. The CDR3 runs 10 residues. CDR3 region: CASSLSQQEF. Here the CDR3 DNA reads TGTGCCAGCAGTTTATCACAGCAGGAATTC.

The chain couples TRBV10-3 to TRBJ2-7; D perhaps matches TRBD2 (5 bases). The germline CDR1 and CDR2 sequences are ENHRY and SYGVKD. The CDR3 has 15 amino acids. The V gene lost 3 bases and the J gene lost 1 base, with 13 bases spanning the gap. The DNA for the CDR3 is TGTGCCATCAGTGACGTCTTTCGGGGTTCCTACGAGCAGTACTTC. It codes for CAISDVFRGSYEQYF.

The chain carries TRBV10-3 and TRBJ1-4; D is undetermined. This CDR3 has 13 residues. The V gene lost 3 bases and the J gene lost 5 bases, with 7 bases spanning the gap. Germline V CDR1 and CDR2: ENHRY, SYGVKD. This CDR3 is CAISDSLNEKLFF. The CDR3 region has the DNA TGTGCCATCAGTGACAGTTTAAATGAAAAACTGTTTTTT.

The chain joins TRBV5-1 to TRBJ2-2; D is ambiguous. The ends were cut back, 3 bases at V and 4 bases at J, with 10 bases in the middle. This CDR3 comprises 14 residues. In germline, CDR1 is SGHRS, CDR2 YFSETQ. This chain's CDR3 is CASSSLSGTGELFF. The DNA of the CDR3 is TGCGCCAGCAGCTCTCTATCGGGCACCGGGGAGCTGTTTTTT.

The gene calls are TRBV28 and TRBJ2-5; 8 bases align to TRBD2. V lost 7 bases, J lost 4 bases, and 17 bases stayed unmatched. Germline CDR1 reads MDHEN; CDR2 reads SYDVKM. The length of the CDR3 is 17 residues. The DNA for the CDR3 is TGTGCCAGCAACAACCGGGGGGGCGCCGGGGGTAGAGAGACCCAGTACTTC. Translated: CASNNRGGAGGRETQYF.

CDR3 residues: CASSLLAQYNEQFF. The CDR3, as DNA: TGTGCCAGCAGTTTATTAGCACAATACAATGAGCAGTTCTTC. The chain has TRBV27 and TRBJ2-1; D not resolved. This CDR3 spans 14 amino acids. V lost 1 base, J lost 4 bases, and 8 bases lay in between. Looked up from germline, CDR1 is MNHEY and CDR2 is SMNVEV (reference sequence).

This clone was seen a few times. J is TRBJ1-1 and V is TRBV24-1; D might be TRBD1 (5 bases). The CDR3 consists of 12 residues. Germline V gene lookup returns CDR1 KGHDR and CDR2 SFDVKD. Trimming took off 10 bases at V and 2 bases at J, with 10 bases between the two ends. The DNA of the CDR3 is TGTGCCACAAGGGGCTCAAACACTGAAGCTTTCTTT. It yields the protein CATRGSNTEAFF.

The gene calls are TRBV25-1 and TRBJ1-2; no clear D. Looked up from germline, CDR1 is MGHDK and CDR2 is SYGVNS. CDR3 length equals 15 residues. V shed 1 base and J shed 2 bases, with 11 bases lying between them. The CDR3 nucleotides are TGTGCCAGCAGTGAATCCTGGAGGGTCAACTATGGCTACACCTTC. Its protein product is CASSESWRVNYGYTF.

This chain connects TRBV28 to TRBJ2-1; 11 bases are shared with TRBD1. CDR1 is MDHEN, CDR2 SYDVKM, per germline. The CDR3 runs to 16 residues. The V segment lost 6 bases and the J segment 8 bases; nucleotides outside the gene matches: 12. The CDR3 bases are TGTGCCAGCAGCACAACCGGGACAGGGGGGAGGTATGAGCAGTTCTTC. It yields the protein CASSTTGTGGRYEQFF.

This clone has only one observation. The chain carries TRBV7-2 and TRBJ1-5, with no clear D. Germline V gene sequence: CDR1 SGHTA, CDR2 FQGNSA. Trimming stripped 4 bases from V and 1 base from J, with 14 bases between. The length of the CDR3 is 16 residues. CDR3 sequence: CASSSGAIPSNQPQHF. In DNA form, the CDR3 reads TGTGCCAGCAGCTCCGGAGCCATTCCCAGCAATCAGCCCCAGCATTTT.

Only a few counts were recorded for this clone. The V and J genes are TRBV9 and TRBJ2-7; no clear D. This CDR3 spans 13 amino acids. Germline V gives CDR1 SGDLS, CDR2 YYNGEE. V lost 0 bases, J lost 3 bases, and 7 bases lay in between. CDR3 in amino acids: CASSVGLNYEQYF. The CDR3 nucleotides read TGTGCCAGCAGCGTAGGACTGAACTACGAGCAGTACTTC.

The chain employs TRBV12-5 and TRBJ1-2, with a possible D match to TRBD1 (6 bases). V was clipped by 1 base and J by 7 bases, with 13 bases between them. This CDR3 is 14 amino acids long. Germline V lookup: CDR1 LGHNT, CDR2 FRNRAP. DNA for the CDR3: TGTGCTAGTGGTTTGGGATCAGGGGTGAGTGGCTACACCTTC. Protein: CASGLGSGVSGYTF. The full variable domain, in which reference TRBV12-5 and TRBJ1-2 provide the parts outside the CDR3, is DARVTQTPRHKVTEMGQEVTMRCQPILGHNTVFWYRQTMMQGLELLAYFRNRAPLDDSGMPKDRFSAEMPDATLATLKIQPSEPRDSAVYFCASGLGSGVSGYTFGSGTRLTVV.

The CDR3 is CAWSGSNTEAFF. The CDR3 region has the DNA TGTGCCTGGTCAGGCTCGAACACTGAAGCTTTCTTT. V is TRBV30 and J is TRBJ1-1; D unclear. The CDR3 loop spans 12 amino acids. The germline CDR1 and CDR2 sequences are GTSNPN and SVGIG (reference sequence). The germline V and J ends were trimmed by 5 bases and 1 base, with 8 bases remaining between them.

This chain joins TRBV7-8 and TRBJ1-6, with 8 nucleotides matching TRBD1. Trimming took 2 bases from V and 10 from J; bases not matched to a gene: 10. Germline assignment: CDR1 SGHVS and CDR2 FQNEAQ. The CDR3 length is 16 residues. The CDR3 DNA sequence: TGTGCCAGCAGCTTACAGTCTGGACAGGGTCAATCACCCCTCCACTTT. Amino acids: CASSLQSGQGQSPLHF.

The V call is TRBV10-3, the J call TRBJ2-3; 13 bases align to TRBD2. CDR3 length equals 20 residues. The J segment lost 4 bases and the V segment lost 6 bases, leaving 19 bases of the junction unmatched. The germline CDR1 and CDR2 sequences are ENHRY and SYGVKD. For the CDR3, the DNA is TGTGCCATCAGGGGTAGTCGAGGACTAGCGGGGGATATTCATGCAGATACGCAGTATTTT. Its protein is CAIRGSRGLAGDIHADTQYF.

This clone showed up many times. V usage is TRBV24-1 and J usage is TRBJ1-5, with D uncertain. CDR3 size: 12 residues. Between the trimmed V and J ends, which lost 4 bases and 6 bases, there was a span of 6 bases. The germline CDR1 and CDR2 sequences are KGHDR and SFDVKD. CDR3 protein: CATSEGRQPQHF. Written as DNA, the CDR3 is TGTGCCACCAGTGAGGGCCGTCAGCCCCAGCATTTT.

CDR3: CASTPWGVNTEAFF. The CDR3 bases are TGTGCCAGCACCCCGTGGGGCGTCAACACTGAAGCTTTCTTT. The chain employs TRBV28 and TRBJ1-1, with a possible D match to TRBD1 (5 bases). The CDR3 spans 14 residues. V shed 7 bases and J shed 2 bases, with 14 bases lying between them. Germline CDR1 reads MDHEN; CDR2 reads SYDVKM.